The 11 T cell receptor beta chains given below trace back to one sample, sequenced in a study of identifying expanded T cells in peripheral blood. Some clones are missing from TCRdb's copy, which holds only in-frame ones; the method was immunoSEQ multiplex PCR. The sample consists of some 90,000 clones, roughly 86% of them appearing once. Sequencing input: blood. Receptor source: a person between 18 and 75 years old in good health.

The chain links TRBV11-3 to TRBJ2-7; 8 bases align to TRBD2. The CDR3 is 12 residues long. Trimming removed 5 bases from V and 6 bases from J; junction bases left unmatched: 3. Germline CDR1 SGHNT, CDR2 YENEEA. CDR3 amino acids: CASSKSGGEQYF. DNA for the CDR3: TGTGCCAGCAGCAAAAGCGGGGGCGAGCAGTACTTC.

The rearrangement joins TRBV6-6 to TRBJ1-3; possibly TRBD1 for D (5 bases). CDR1 and CDR2 (germline): MNHNY, SVGAGI (reference sequence). This CDR3 contains 14 residues. The V end lost 4 bases, the J end lost 2 bases, and 9 bases lay between the germline ends. The CDR3 protein is CASSSRQTGNTIYF. The CDR3 DNA is TGTGCCAGCAGTTCACGACAGACTGGAAACACCATATATTTT.

This clone has only a few counts. The gene calls are TRBV2 and TRBJ1-6, with TRBD1 matching over 8 bases. The junction had 12 bases not matched to a gene; V was cut back by 5 bases and J by 9 bases. Germline values: CDR1 SNHLY, CDR2 FYNNEI. The CDR3 extends over 16 amino acids. The CDR3: CASSPQGALQRSPLHF. CDR3 bases: TGTGCCAGCAGTCCTCAGGGGGCGCTACAGCGTTCACCCCTCCACTTT.

This sequence joins TRBV7-2 and TRBJ2-7; no firm D call. This CDR3 region has 15 residues. Germline V gene lookup returns CDR1 SGHTA and CDR2 FQGNSA. V was clipped by 0 bases and J by 1 base, with 10 bases between them. CDR3 residues: CASSLARFGSYEQYF. The DNA for the CDR3 is TGTGCCAGCAGCTTAGCGAGGTTTGGATCCTACGAGCAGTACTTC. Full variable domain (outside the CDR3, taken from reference TRBV7-2 and TRBJ2-7): GAGVSQSPSNKVTEKGKDVELRCDPISGHTALYWYRQSLGQGLEFLIYFQGNSAPDKSGLPSDRFSAERTGGSVSTLTIQRTQQEDSAVYLCASSLARFGSYEQYFGPGTRLTVT.

This chain joins TRBV5-1 and TRBJ1-1; the match to TRBD1 covers 7 bases. V lost 0 bases and J lost 0; bases outside the gene matches: 2. The germline gives CDR1 SGHRS, CDR2 YFSETQ. There are 15 residues in the CDR3. DNA of the CDR3: TGCGCCAGCAGCTTGGGGGACAGTTTGAACACTGAAGCTTTCTTT. This translates into CASSLGDSLNTEAFF.

This clone was observed a handful of times. The gene calls are TRBV2 and TRBJ1-1; D not resolved. Germline assignment: CDR1 SNHLY and CDR2 FYNNEI. V lost 6 bases, J lost 1 base, and 12 bases lay in between. The CDR3 runs 14 residues. The CDR3 sequence: CASSDGWRNTEAFF. The CDR3 coding sequence is TGTGCCAGCAGCGATGGTTGGAGGAACACTGAAGCTTTCTTT.

The J gene is TRBJ1-1, the V gene TRBV2; D call uncertain. Trimming took off 8 bases at V and 0 bases at J, with 10 bases between the two ends. This CDR3 is built from 13 residues. Germline CDR1 and CDR2: SNHLY and FYNNEI. The CDR3 spells CASDEYLNTEAFF. The CDR3 DNA follows: TGTGCCAGCGATGAATACTTGAACACTGAAGCTTTCTTT. The full variable domain, in which reference TRBV2 and TRBJ1-1 provide the parts outside the CDR3, is EPEVTQTPSHQVTQMGQEVILRCVPISNHLYFYWYRQILGQKVEFLVSFYNNEISEKSEIFDDQFSVERPDGSNFTLKIRSTKLEDSAMYFCASDEYLNTEAFFGQGTRLTVV.

The chain joins TRBV5-4 to TRBJ1-2, with unresolved D. The V gene's germline CDR1 is SGHNT and CDR2 YYREEE (reference sequence). V lost 5 bases and J 4 bases, leaving 18 bases between the germline ends. The CDR3 is 15 residues long. The CDR3 region has the DNA TGTGCCAGCAGTTCCCCTATGGACGGAAGCTATGGCTACACCTTC. The encoded protein is CASSSPMDGSYGYTF.

The V call is TRBV6-1, the J call TRBJ1-1, with D hard to call. V lost 6 bases to trimming and J lost 1 base, with 15 bases between them. CDR1 MNHNS and CDR2 SASEGT come from the germline V gene. The CDR3 loop spans 15 amino acids. The CDR3 protein is CASSESRRANTEAFF. The CDR3 DNA reads TGTGCCAGCAGCGAATCTAGGAGGGCGAACACTGAAGCTTTCTTT.

In this sample, this clone turned up a few times. V and J are TRBV6-5 and TRBJ1-2, with D possibly being TRBD1 (6 bases). The CDR3 loop spans 15 amino acids. The ends were cut back, 6 bases at V and 4 bases at J, with 18 bases in the middle. Germline V gene lookup returns CDR1 MNHEY and CDR2 SVGAGI. The CDR3 nucleotides read TGTGCCAGCAGAATAACCGGGACATCAAGCTATGGCTACACCTTC. This encodes CASRITGTSSYGYTF.

The rearrangement links TRBV18 to TRBJ2-5, with 12 bases identical to TRBD2. The CDR3 sequence is 18 residues long. Per germline, CDR1 KGHSH and CDR2 LQKENI. With 3 bases clipped from V and 1 base from J, the junction kept 9 bases outside the gene matches. The CDR3 nucleotides are TGTGCCAGCTCACCCCGGACTAGCGGGGCGAGTACCCAAGAGACCCAGTACTTC. Translation: CASSPRTSGASTQETQYF. Full variable domain (outside the CDR3, taken from reference TRBV18 and TRBJ2-5): NAGVMQNPRHLVRRRGQEARLRCSPMKGHSHVYWYRQLPEEGLKFMVYLQKENIIDESGMPKERFSAEFPKEGPSILRIQQVVRGDSAAYFCASSPRTSGASTQETQYFGPGTRLLVL.